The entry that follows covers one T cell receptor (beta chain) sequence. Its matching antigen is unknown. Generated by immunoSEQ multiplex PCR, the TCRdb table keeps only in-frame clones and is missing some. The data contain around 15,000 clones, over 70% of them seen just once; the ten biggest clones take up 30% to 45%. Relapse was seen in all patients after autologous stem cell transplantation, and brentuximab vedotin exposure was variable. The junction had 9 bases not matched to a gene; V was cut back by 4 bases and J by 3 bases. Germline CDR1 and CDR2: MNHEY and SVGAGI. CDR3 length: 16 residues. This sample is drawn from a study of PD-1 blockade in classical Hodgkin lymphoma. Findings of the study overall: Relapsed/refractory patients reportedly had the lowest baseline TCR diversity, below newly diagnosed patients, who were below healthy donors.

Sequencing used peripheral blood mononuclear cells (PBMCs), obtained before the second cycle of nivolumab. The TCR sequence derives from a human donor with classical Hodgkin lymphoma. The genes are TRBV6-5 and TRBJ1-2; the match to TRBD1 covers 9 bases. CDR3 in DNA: TGTGCCAGCAGTTCAACAGGGGGCCCCCTGCACTATGGCTACACCTTC. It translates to CASSSTGGPLHYGYTF.